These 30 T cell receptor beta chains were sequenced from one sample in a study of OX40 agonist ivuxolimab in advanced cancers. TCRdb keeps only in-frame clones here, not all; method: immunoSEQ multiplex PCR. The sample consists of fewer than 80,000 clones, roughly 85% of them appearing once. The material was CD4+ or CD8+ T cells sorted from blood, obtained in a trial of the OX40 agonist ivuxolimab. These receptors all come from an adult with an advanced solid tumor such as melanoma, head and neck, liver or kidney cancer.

The CDR3 loop is CASSPQPGTAYEQYF. CDR3 coding DNA: TGTGCCAGCAGCCCCCAGCCAGGTACCGCCTACGAGCAGTACTTC. The chain uses TRBV7-2 and TRBJ2-7; no firm D call. The V end was cut by 5 bases, the J end by 2 bases, with 16 bases between. The CDR3 contains 15 residues. CDR1 and CDR2 from the germline V gene are SGHTA and FQGNSA. Supplemented by reference TRBV7-2 and TRBJ2-7, the full variable domain reads GAGVSQSPSNKVTEKGKDVELRCDPISGHTALYWYRQSLGQGLEFLIYFQGNSAPDKSGLPSDRFSAERTGGSVSTLTIQRTQQEDSAVYLCASSPQPGTAYEQYFGPGTRLTVT.

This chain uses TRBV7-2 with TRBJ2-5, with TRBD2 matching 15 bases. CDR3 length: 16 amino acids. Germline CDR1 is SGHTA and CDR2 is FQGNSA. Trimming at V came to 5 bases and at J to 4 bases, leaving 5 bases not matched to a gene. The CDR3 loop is CASSPSGLAGGETQYF. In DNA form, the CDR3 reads TGTGCCAGCAGCCCCTCGGGACTAGCGGGAGGAGAGACCCAGTACTTC.

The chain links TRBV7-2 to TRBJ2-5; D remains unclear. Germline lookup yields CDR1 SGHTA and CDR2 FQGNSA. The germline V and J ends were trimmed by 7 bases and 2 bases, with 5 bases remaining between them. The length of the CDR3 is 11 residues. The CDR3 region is CASILQETQYF. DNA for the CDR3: TGTGCCAGCATCCTTCAAGAGACCCAGTACTTC. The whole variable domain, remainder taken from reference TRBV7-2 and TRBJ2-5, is GAGVSQSPSNKVTEKGKDVELRCDPISGHTALYWYRQSLGQGLEFLIYFQGNSAPDKSGLPSDRFSAERTGGSVSTLTIQRTQQEDSAVYLCASILQETQYFGPGTRLLVL.

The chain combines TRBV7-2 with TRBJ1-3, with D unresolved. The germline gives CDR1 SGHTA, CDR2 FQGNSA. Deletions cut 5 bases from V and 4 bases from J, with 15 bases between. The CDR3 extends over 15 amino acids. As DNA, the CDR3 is TGTGCCAGCAGCCCCTCAGTAGTGGCCGGAAACACCATATATTTT. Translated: CASSPSVVAGNTIYF. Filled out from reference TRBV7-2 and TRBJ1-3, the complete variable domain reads GAGVSQSPSNKVTEKGKDVELRCDPISGHTALYWYRQSLGQGLEFLIYFQGNSAPDKSGLPSDRFSAERTGGSVSTLTIQRTQQEDSAVYLCASSPSVVAGNTIYFGEGSWLTVV.

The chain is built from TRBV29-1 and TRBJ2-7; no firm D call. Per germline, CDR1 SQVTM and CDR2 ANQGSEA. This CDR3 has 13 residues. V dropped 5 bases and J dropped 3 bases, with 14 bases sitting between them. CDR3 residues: CSVRTSPSYEQYF. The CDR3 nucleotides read TGCAGCGTTCGCACTTCTCCCAGCTACGAGCAGTACTTC.

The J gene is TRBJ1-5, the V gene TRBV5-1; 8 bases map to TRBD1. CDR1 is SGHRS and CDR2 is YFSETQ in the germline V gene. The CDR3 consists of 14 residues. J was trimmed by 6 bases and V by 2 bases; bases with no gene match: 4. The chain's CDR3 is CASSLTGGGQPQHF. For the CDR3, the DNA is TGCGCCAGCAGCTTAACAGGGGGAGGTCAGCCCCAGCATTTT.

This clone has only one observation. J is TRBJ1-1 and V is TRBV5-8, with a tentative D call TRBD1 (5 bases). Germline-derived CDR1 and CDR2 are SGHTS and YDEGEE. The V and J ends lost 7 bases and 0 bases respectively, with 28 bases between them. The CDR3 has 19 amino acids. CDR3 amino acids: CASPKPGKVPIIMNTEAFF. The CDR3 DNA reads TGTGCCAGCCCAAAACCAGGGAAAGTCCCAATTATTATGAACACTGAAGCTTTCTTT.

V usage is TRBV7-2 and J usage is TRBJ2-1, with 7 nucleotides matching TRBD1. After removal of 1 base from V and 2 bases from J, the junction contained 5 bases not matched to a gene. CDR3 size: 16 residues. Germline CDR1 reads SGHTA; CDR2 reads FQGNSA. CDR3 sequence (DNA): TGTGCCAGCAGCTTAGAGGGGGCGATTCCCTACAATGAGCAGTTCTTC. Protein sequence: CASSLEGAIPYNEQFF.

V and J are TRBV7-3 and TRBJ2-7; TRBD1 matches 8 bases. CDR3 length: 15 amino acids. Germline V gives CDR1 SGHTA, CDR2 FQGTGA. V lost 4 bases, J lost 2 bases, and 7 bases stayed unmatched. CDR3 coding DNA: TGTGCCAGCAGCTGGTCAGGACAGGGCACCTACGAGCAGTACTTC. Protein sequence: CASSWSGQGTYEQYF. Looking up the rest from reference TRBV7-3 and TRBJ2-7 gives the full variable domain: GAGVSQTPSNKVTEKGKYVELRCDPISGHTALYWYRQSLGQGPEFLIYFQGTGAADDSGLPNDRFFAVRPEGSVSTLKIQRTERGDSAVYLCASSWSGQGTYEQYFGPGTRLTVT.

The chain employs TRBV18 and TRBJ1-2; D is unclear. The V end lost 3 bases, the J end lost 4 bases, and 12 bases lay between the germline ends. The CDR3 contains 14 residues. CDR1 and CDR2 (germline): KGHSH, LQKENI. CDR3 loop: CASSPYQQSYGYTF. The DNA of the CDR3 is TGTGCCAGCTCACCTTATCAACAGAGCTATGGCTACACCTTC.

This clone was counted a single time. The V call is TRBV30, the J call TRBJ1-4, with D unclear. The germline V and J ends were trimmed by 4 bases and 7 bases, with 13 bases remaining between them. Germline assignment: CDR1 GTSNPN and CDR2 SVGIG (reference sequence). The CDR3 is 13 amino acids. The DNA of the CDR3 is TGTGCCTGGACCCCCGGGGTGGGTGAAAAACTGTTTTTT. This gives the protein CAWTPGVGEKLFF.

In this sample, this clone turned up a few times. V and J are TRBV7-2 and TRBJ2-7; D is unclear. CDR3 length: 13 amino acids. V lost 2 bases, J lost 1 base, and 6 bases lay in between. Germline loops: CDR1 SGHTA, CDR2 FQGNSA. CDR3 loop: CASSLTASYEQYF. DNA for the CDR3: TGTGCCAGCAGCTTAACAGCTTCCTACGAGCAGTACTTC.

The CDR3 DNA is TGTGCCACGCCAAAAATCAGCCCAGATACGCAGTATTTT. It translates to CATPKISPDTQYF. This chain links TRBV6-4 with TRBJ2-3, with D hard to call. Germline assignment: CDR1 MRHNA and CDR2 SNTAGT. This CDR3 comprises 13 residues. V was cut by 10 bases and J by 4 bases, with 15 bases left in between.

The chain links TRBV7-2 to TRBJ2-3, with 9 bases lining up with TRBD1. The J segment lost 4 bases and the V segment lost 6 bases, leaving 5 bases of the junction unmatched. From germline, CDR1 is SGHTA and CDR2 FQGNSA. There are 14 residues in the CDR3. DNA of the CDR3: TGTGCCAGCAGGAGGGACAGGGCGGCAGATACGCAGTATTTT. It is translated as CASRRDRAADTQYF.

CDR3 nucleotide sequence: TGTGCCAGCAGCTTACAGGTACAAGAGACCCAGTACTTC. It encodes CASSLQVQETQYF. The chain has TRBV7-6 and TRBJ2-5; no firm D call. Trimming cost V 2 bases and J 2 bases, with 6 bases left between them. CDR3 length: 13 residues. Germline values: CDR1 SGHVS, CDR2 FNYEAQ.

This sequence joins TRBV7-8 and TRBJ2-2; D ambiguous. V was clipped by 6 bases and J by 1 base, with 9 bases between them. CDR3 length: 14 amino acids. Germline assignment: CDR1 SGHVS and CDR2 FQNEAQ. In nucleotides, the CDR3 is TGTGCCAGCAGGTCATGGGGGAACACCGGGGAGCTGTTTTTT. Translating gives CASRSWGNTGELFF.

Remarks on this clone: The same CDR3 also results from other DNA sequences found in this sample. Written as DNA, the CDR3 is TGCGCCAGCAGCTTGGTCCGGGAGACCCAGTACTTC. This sequence encodes CASSLVRETQYF. The rearrangement links TRBV5-1 to TRBJ2-5; D unclear. V was trimmed by 0 bases and J by 5 bases, leaving 5 bases between them. CDR3 length: 12 residues. The germline CDR1 and CDR2 sequences are SGHRS and YFSETQ.

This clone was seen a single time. The CDR3 sequence is CASSPGQTTNGYTF. For the CDR3, the DNA is TGTGCCAGCTCACCAGGACAGACTACCAATGGCTACACCTTC. The chain recombines TRBV18 with TRBJ1-2; D possibly corresponds to TRBD1 (6 bases). V was clipped by 2 bases and J by 6 bases, with 13 bases between them. Germline V gene data show CDR1 as KGHSH and CDR2 as LQKENI. The CDR3 consists of 14 residues.

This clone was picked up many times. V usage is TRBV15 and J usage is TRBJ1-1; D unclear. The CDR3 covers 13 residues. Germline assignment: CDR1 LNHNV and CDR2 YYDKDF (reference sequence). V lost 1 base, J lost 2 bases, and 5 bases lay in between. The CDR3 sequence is CATSRGYNTEAFF. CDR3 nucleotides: TGTGCCACCAGCAGAGGGTATAACACTGAAGCTTTCTTT.

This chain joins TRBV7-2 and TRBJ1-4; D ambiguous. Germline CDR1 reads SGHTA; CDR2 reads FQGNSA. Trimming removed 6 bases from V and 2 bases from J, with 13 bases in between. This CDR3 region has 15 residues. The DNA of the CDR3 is TGTGCCAGCAGATCTGGGAGGGTGACTAATGAAAAACTGTTTTTT. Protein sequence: CASRSGRVTNEKLFF.

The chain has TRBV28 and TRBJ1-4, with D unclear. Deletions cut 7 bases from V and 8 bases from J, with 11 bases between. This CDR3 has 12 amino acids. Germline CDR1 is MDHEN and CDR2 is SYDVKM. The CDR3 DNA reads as TGTGCCAGCACCTCTAGTAGGGAAAAACTGTTTTTT. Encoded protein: CASTSSREKLFF.

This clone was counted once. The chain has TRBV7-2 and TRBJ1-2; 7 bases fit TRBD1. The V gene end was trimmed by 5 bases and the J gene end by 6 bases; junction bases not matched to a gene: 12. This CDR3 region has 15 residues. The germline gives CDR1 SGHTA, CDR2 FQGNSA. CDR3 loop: CASSGVLGTANGYTF. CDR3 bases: TGTGCCAGCAGCGGAGTCCTAGGGACAGCTAATGGCTACACCTTC.

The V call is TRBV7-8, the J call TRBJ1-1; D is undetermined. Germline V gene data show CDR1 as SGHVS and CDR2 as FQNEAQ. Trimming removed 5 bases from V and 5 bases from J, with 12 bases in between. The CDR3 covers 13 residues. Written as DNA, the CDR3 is TGTGCCAGCAGCCTGAGTGGGGTGACTGAAGCTTTCTTT. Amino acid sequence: CASSLSGVTEAFF.

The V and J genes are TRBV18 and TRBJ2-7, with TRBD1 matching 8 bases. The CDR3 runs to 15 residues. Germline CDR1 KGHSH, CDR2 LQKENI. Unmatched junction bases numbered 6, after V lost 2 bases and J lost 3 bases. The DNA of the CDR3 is TGTGCCAGCTCACCAGCCGGACAGGGAGACTACGAGCAGTACTTC. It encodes CASSPAGQGDYEQYF.

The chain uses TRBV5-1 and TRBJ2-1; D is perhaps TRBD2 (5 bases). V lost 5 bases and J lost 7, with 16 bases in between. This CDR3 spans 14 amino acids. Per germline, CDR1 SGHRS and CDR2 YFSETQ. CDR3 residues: CASRDVRAGNEQFF. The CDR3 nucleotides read TGCGCCAGCAGGGACGTGAGGGCTGGAAATGAGCAGTTCTTC.

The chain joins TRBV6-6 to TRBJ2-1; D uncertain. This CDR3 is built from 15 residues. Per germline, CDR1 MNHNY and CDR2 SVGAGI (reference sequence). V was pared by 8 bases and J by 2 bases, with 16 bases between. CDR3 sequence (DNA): TGTGCCAGCCTCCAGACGGGTAATCCCTACAATGAGCAGTTCTTC. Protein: CASLQTGNPYNEQFF.

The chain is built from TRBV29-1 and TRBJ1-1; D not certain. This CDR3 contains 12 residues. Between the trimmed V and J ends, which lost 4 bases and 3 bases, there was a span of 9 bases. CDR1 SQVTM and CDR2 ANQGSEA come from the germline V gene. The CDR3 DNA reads TGCAGCGTTGGCCCGGGGTACACTGAAGCTTTCTTT. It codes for CSVGPGYTEAFF.

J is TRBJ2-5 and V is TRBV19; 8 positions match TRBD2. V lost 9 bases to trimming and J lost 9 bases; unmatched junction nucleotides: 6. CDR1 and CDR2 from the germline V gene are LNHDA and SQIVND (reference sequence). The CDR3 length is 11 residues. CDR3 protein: CASSAGGAQYF. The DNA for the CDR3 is TGTGCCAGCTCCGCGGGGGGCGCCCAGTACTTC. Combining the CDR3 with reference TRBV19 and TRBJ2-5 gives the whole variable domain DGGITQSPKYLFRKEGQNVTLSCEQNLNHDAMYWYRQDPGQGLRLIYYSQIVNDFQKGDIAEGYSVSREKKESFPLTVTSAQKNPTAFYLCASSAGGAQYFGPGTRLLVL.

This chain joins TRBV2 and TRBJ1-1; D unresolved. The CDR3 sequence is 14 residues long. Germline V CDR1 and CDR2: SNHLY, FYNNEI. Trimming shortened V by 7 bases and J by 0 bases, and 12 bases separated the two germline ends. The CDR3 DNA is TGTGCCAGCAAGGACTGGATTATGAACACTGAAGCTTTCTTT. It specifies CASKDWIMNTEAFF.

The CDR3 loop is CASNQPGEASYEQYF. The DNA of the CDR3 is TGTGCCAGCAACCAACCAGGGGAAGCCTCCTACGAGCAGTACTTC. This rearrangement joins TRBV28 to TRBJ2-7, with D maybe TRBD1 (6 bases). CDR3 length: 15 residues. Trimming removed 7 bases at V and 0 bases at J, with 16 bases between. Germline CDR1 reads MDHEN; CDR2 reads SYDVKM.